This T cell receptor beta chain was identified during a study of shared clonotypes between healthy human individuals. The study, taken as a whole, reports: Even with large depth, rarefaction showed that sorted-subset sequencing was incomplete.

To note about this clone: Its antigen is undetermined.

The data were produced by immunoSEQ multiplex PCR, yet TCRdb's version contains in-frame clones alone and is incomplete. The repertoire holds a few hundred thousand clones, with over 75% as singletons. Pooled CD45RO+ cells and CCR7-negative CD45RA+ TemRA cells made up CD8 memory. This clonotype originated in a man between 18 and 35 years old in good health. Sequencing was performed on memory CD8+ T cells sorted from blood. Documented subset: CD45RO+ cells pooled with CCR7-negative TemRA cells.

This CDR3 reads CAISETMTGGLETQYF. CDR3 DNA: TGTGCCATCAGTGAGACCATGACAGGGGGCCTAGAGACCCAGTACTTC. The chain recombines TRBV10-3 with TRBJ2-5; 10 bases agree with TRBD1. Germline trimming cut 2 bases from V and 4 bases from J; bases unmatched to any gene: 7. This CDR3 has 16 amino acids. Germline CDR1 is ENHRY and CDR2 is SYGVKD.